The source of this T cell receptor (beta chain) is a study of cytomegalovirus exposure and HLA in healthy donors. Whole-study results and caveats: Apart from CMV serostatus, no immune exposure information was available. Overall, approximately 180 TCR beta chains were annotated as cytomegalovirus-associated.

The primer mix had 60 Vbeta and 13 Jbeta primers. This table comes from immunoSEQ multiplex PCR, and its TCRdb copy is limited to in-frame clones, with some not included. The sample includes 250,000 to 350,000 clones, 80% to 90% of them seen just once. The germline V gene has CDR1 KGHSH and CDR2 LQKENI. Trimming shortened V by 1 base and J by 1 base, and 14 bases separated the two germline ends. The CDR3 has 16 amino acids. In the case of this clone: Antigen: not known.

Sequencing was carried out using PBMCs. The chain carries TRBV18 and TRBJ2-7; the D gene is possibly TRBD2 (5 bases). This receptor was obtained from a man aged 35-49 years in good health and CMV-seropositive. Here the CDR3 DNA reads TGTGCCAGCTCACCACGGACTCAGGCTACATCCTACGAGCAGTACTTC. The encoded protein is CASSPRTQATSYEQYF.